This record looks at one TCR beta chain sequence and its context. This sample was taken from a study of blood T cell repertoires in COVID-19. Overall study context: The samples span acute and convalescent COVID-19 from the United States, Italy and Spain. PBMCs, B-cell-depleted T cells, or T cells provided the cDNA or gDNA that made up the material.

Only in-frame clones appear in the TCRdb table, and some are missing; sequencing was by immunoSEQ multiplex PCR. The table records about 61,000 clones, around 77% of them present only once. Germline assignment: CDR1 SGDLS and CDR2 YYNGEE. Trimming took off 4 bases at V and 2 bases at J, with 14 bases between the two ends. The CDR3 runs 15 residues. The receptor was isolated from a man at least 80 years old with active or convalescent COVID-19. The chain employs TRBV9 and TRBJ2-3, with D maybe TRBD2 (5 bases). Sequenced sample: peripheral blood. The CDR3: CASSRGFLDTDTQYF. The CDR3 DNA follows: TGTGCCAGCAGCAGAGGGTTTTTGGACACAGATACGCAGTATTTT.